This T cell receptor (beta chain) was captured by sequencing in a study of cytomegalovirus exposure and HLA in healthy donors. This CDR3 has 17 residues. Trimming took 0 bases from V and 5 from J; bases not matched to a gene: 9. CDR1 is MRHNA, CDR2 SNTAGT, per germline. This PCR relied on a set of 60 Vbeta primers and 13 Jbeta primers. Sequencing used immunoSEQ multiplex PCR; TCRdb keeps in-frame clones, though not all of them. The sample lists roughly 76,000 clones, around 86% occurring once. Findings and caveats of the study: Earlier findings revealed that most TCR beta V segments proved productive either about 87% or about 30% of the time.

This clone appeared a single time. Antigen: not known. This chain uses TRBV6-4 with TRBJ1-3; 8 bases line up with TRBD1. The TCR originated in a woman younger than 45 in good health and CMV-seronegative. The sample consisted of PBMCs. The CDR3 sequence: CASSDSKDRVLRNTIYF. For the CDR3, the DNA is TGTGCCAGCAGTGACTCCAAGGACAGGGTGCTTAGAAACACCATATATTTT.